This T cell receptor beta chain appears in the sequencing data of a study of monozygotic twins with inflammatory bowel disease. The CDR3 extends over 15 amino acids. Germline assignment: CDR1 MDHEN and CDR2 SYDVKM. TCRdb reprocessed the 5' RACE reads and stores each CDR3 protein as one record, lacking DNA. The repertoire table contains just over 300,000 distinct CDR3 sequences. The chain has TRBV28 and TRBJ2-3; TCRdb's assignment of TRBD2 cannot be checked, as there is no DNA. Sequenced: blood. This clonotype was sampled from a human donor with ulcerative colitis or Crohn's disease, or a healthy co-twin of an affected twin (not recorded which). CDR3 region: CASRPGTSGGDTQYF.